This record covers a single T cell receptor beta chain. The ends were cut back, 0 bases at V and 4 bases at J, with 7 bases in the middle. There are 15 residues in the CDR3. CDR1 and CDR2 from the germline V gene are KGHSH and LQKENI. These data originate in a study of cytomegalovirus exposure and HLA in healthy donors. Use of 60 Vbeta and 13 Jbeta primers characterized the PCR. Sequencing used immunoSEQ multiplex PCR; TCRdb keeps in-frame clones, though not all of them. The data show around 200,000 clones, 75% to 90% seen once. Material: PBMCs. The TCR sequence derives from a woman aged 40 to 50 in good health and CMV-seronegative. V gene TRBV18 combines with J gene TRBJ2-6; D gene ambiguous. CDR3 loop: CASSPPLPGANVLTF. CDR3 DNA sequence: TGTGCCAGCTCACCACCCCTCCCCGGGGCCAACGTCCTGACTTTC.